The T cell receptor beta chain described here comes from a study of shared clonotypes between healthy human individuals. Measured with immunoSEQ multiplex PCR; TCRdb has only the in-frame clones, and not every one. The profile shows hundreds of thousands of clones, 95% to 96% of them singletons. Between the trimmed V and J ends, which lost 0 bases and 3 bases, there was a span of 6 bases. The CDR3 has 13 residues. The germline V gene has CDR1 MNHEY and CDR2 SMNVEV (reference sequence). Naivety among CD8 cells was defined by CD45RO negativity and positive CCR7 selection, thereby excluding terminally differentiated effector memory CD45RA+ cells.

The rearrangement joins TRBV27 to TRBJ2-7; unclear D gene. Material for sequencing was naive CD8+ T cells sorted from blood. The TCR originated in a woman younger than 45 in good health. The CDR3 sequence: CASSLSIFYEQYF. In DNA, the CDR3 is TGTGCCAGCAGTTTATCGATCTTCTACGAGCAGTACTTC.